This T cell receptor beta chain was obtained from a study of T cells in tumors after PD-1 blockade. Study at large: Each patient got pembrolizumab 200 mg every 3 weeks or cemiplimab 350 mg every 2 weeks. Daily vismodegib 150 mg continued in a subset of anti-PD-1-treated patients. The study's findings and limits: Blood contained about 43% of the tumor's TCR clonotypes.

Concerning this clone itself: Its antigen is currently unknown.

TCRdb's copy holds only in-frame clones and misses some; the assay was immunoSEQ multiplex PCR. The repertoire holds 45,000 to 60,000 clones, with roughly 80% as singletons. CDR1 is GTSNPN and CDR2 is SVGIG in the germline V gene (reference sequence). Trimming cost V 0 bases and J 3 bases, with 8 bases left between them. This CDR3 region has 14 residues. V usage is TRBV30 and J usage is TRBJ1-4; tentatively, D is TRBD1 (5 bases). The receptor was isolated from a human donor with basal cell carcinoma. Sequencing was performed on PBMCs, taken before anti-PD-1 treatment. CDR3 nucleotides: TGTGCCTGGAGTGTATGGGGCCCTAATGAAAAACTGTTTTTT. Encoded protein: CAWSVWGPNEKLFF.